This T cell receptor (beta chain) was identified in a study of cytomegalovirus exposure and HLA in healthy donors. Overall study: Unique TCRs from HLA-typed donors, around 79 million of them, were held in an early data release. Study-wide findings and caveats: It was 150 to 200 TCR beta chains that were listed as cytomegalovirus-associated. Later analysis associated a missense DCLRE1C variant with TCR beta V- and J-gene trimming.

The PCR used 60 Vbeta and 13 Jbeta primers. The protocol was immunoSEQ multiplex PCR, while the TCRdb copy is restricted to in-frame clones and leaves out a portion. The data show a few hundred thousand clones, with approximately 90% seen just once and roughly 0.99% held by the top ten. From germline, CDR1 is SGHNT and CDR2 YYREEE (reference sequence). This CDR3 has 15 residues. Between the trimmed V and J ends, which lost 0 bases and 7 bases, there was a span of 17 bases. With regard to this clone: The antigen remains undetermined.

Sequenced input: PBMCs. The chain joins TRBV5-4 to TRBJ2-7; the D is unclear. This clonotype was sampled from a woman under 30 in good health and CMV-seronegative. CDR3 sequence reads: CASSLDAGFAREQYF. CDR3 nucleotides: TGTGCCAGCAGCTTGGATGCTGGGTTTGCGCGGGAGCAGTACTTC.